These T cell receptor beta chains were read from a single sample in a study of technical replicates of blood from several donors. Measured with immunoSEQ multiplex PCR; TCRdb has only the in-frame clones, and not every one. The sample records 60,000 to 80,000 clones, roughly nine tenths being singletons. The sequenced material came from T cells isolated from PBMCs. The receptor set was obtained from a human donor in good health. CDR3s include the opening cysteine and the closing phenylalanine or tryptophan. Fields, in order: clone size, D gene, V gene, J gene, CDR3 protein, CDR3 DNA. The D gene is left open where the match is weak. Size is stated for part of the rows, as once, few or many counts, or as a class when the clone is expanded.

NA	NA	TRBV20-1	TRBJ1-2	CSAKDRGGYTF	TGCAGTGCAAAAGACAGAGGTGGCTACACCTTC
NA	NA	TRBV18	TRBJ1-1	CASSPAQGIEAFF	TGTGCCAGCTCACCCGCGCAGGGGATTGAAGCTTTCTTT
NA	NA	TRBV28	TRBJ1-2	CASSPQTGQGGYTF	TGTGCCAGCAGTCCTCAGACAGGTCAAGGAGGCTACACCTTC
NA	TRBD2	TRBV11-2	TRBJ2-7	CASRRTSGRLYEQYF	TGTGCCAGCAGGCGAACTAGCGGGAGGCTTTACGAGCAGTACTTC
NA	NA	TRBV9	TRBJ2-5	CASSVRFEETQYF	TGTGCCAGCAGCGTCCGGTTTGAAGAGACCCAGTACTTC
NA	TRBD2	TRBV5-1	TRBJ2-1	CASSGLGSNEQFF	TGCGCCAGCAGCGGACTAGGATCGAATGAGCAGTTCTTC
NA	TRBD2	TRBV5-4	TRBJ2-5	CASSSRTSGSGKTQYF	TGTGCCAGCAGCTCACGGACTAGCGGGAGTGGAAAGACCCAGTACTTC
NA	NA	TRBV18	TRBJ2-7	CASSPDPGPYEQYF	TGTGCCAGCTCACCAGATCCAGGCCCCTACGAGCAGTACTTC
NA	NA	TRBV4-2	TRBJ2-1	CASSRGIYNEQFF	TGTGCCAGCAGCCGAGGCATTTACAATGAGCAGTTCTTC
NA	NA	TRBV5-6	TRBJ1-2	CASSLGGSTDYGYTF	TGTGCCAGCAGCTTGGGGGGCTCTACCGACTATGGCTACACCTTC
NA	NA	TRBV25-1	TRBJ1-3	CASSDDFSSGNTIYF	TGTGCCAGCAGTGATGACTTCAGCTCTGGAAACACCATATATTTT
NA	NA	TRBV28	TRBJ1-5	CASRLLQAYSNQPQHF	TGTGCCAGCAGACTACTACAGGCCTATAGCAATCAGCCCCAGCATTTT
NA	NA	TRBV6-5	TRBJ2-1	CASSYSAGASNEQFF	TGTGCCAGCAGTTACTCCGCGGGGGCTAGCAATGAGCAGTTCTTC
NA	NA	TRBV5-5	TRBJ1-1	CASSRRGMNTEAFF	TGTGCCAGCAGCCGCAGGGGAATGAACACTGAAGCTTTCTTT
NA	TRBD1	TRBV18	TRBJ1-2	CASSPVTGQANYGYTF	TGTGCCAGCTCACCCGTGACAGGGCAAGCTAACTATGGCTACACCTTC
NA	TRBD1	TRBV28	TRBJ1-1	CASSLGGTVNTEAFF	TGTGCCAGCAGTTTAGGGGGGACAGTGAACACTGAAGCTTTCTTT
NA	NA	TRBV11-3	TRBJ2-7	CASSLSSNLYEQYF	TGTGCCAGCAGCTTAAGCTCCAACTTATACGAGCAGTACTTC
NA	TRBD1	TRBV11-3	TRBJ2-7	CASSFTGAEQYF	TGTGCCAGCAGCTTTACAGGGGCCGAGCAGTACTTC
once	NA	TRBV6-1	TRBJ2-7	CASSLGEGVGYEQYF	TGTGCCAGCAGTCTAGGGGAGGGGGTAGGCTACGAGCAGTACTTC
once	NA	TRBV6-5	TRBJ1-2	CASRGPGGYTF	TGTGCCAGCAGGGGGCCCGGCGGCTACACCTTC
NA	TRBD2	TRBV7-9	TRBJ2-3	CASSFGLANADTQYF	TGTGCCAGCAGCTTCGGACTAGCAAACGCAGATACGCAGTATTTT
NA	TRBD1	TRBV5-6	TRBJ1-1	CASSVRDRLYTEAFF	TGTGCCAGCAGCGTCCGGGACAGGCTTTACACTGAAGCTTTCTTT
NA	TRBD1	TRBV18	TRBJ1-5	CASSFRDSDQPQHF	TGTGCCAGCTCGTTCCGGGACAGCGATCAGCCCCAGCATTTT
NA	NA	TRBV5-1	TRBJ2-1	CASSPREIYNEQFF	TGCGCCAGCAGCCCGAGGGAGATCTACAATGAGCAGTTCTTC
NA	TRBD2	TRBV2	TRBJ2-7	CASMPLVSGRYEQYF	TGTGCCAGCATGCCCCTCGTTAGCGGGAGATACGAGCAGTACTTC
NA	NA	TRBV28	TRBJ1-1	CASSFGPVLNTEAFF	TGTGCCAGCAGTTTTGGCCCAGTTTTGAACACTGAAGCTTTCTTT
NA	NA	TRBV29-1	TRBJ2-7	CSVEVDNFYEQYF	TGCAGCGTTGAAGTGGACAACTTTTACGAGCAGTACTTC
NA	NA	TRBV5-6	TRBJ2-5	CASSLASQETQYF	TGTGCCAGCAGCTTGGCCAGCCAAGAGACCCAGTACTTC
NA	NA	TRBV27	TRBJ1-1	CASSFQGQGGTEAFF	TGTGCCAGCAGTTTTCAGGGGCAGGGTGGTACTGAAGCTTTCTTT
NA	TRBD1	TRBV14	TRBJ1-1	CASSLQGWVTEAFF	TGTGCCAGCAGCCTACAGGGGTGGGTCACTGAAGCTTTCTTT
NA	NA	TRBV10-2	TRBJ2-1	CASKGTSGNYNEQFF	TGCGCCAGCAAGGGAACAAGCGGAAACTACAATGAGCAGTTCTTC
NA	TRBD2	TRBV7-2	TRBJ2-2	CASSWTSGNTGELFF	TGTGCCAGCAGCTGGACTAGCGGGAACACCGGGGAGCTGTTTTTT
NA	TRBD1	TRBV2	TRBJ1-5	CASTAGTGVSQPQHF	TGTGCCAGCACTGCCGGGACAGGGGTTAGCCAGCCCCAGCATTTT
NA	TRBD1	TRBV12-5	TRBJ1-2	CASGLGTGSGYTF	TGTGCTAGTGGTTTGGGGACAGGGAGCGGCTACACCTTC
NA	NA	TRBV19	TRBJ2-3	CASRLGGLPPSTDTQYF	TGTGCCAGTAGACTTGGAGGCCTACCCCCTAGCACAGATACGCAGTATTTT
once	TRBD1	TRBV19	TRBJ1-2	CASSIVGTAFYGYTF	TGTGCCAGTAGTATAGTTGGGACAGCCTTCTATGGCTACACCTTC
NA	NA	TRBV7-9	TRBJ1-2	CASSLATTINYGYTF	TGTGCCAGCAGCTTAGCTACTACGATTAACTATGGCTACACCTTC
NA	TRBD1	TRBV29-1	TRBJ2-5	CSVEDRGLPAQYF	TGCAGCGTTGAGGACAGGGGCCTCCCGGCCCAGTACTTC
NA	NA	TRBV7-9	TRBJ1-5	CASSLGTGPQHF	TGTGCCAGCAGCTTAGGTACAGGGCCCCAGCATTTT
NA	NA	TRBV27	TRBJ1-5	CASSPTLVSQPQHF	TGTGCCAGCAGTCCAACTCTGGTTTCCCAGCCCCAGCATTTT
NA	NA	TRBV28	TRBJ2-7	CASSDGDYEQYF	TGTGCCAGCAGTGACGGAGACTACGAGCAGTACTTC
NA	TRBD1	TRBV10-3	TRBJ2-7	CAITPTGGFYEQYF	TGTGCCATTACACCGACAGGGGGCTTCTACGAGCAGTACTTC
NA	TRBD1	TRBV30	TRBJ2-7	CAWNFRDRVYEQYF	TGTGCCTGGAACTTCCGGGACAGGGTCTACGAGCAGTACTTC
NA	NA	TRBV30	TRBJ2-1	CAWLPGLASYNEQFF	TGTGCCTGGCTTCCGGGACTCGCCTCCTACAATGAGCAGTTCTTC
once	NA	TRBV27	TRBJ2-1	CASSPEQGTTNEQFF	TGTGCCAGCAGTCCTGAGCAGGGCACCACCAATGAGCAGTTCTTC
NA	NA	TRBV7-6	TRBJ2-7	CASSVYRRPQDEQYF	TGTGCCAGCAGCGTATACAGGAGACCCCAGGACGAGCAGTACTTC
NA	TRBD1	TRBV9	TRBJ1-1	CASSSPGQIYGEAFF	TGTGCCAGCAGCTCTCCGGGACAGATTTATGGTGAAGCTTTCTTT
NA	TRBD2	TRBV4-3	TRBJ2-1	CASSQSPGGAGDEQFF	TGCGCCAGCAGCCAATCCCCGGGAGGGGCTGGCGATGAGCAGTTCTTC